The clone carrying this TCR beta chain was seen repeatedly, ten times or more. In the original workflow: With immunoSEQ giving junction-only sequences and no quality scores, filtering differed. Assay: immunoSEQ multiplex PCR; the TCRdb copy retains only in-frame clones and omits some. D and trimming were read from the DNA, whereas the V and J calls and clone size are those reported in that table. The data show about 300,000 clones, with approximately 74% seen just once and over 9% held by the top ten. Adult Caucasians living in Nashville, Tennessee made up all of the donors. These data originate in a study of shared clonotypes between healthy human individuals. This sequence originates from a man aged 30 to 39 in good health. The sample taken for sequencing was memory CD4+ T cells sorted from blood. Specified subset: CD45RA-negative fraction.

The CDR3 DNA follows: TGTGCCAGCAGCAAAGAGGGTAGTAAAAAGAACACCGGGGAGCTGTTTTTT. Translating it yields CASSKEGSKKNTGELFF. V usage is TRBV21-1 and J usage is TRBJ2-2. TRBV21-1 is termed a pseudogene. The CDR3 spans 17 residues.